The sequence of this T cell receptor (beta chain) was determined in a study of blood T cell repertoires in COVID-19. Across the whole study: Acute-phase and convalescent COVID-19 samples originated in the United States, Italy and Spain. T cells, B-cell-depleted T cells, or PBMCs provided the cDNA or gDNA that served as material.

In the original workflow: Using reference gene primer amplification, nucleated cell counts were estimated. Clones were sequenced by immunoSEQ multiplex PCR, and TCRdb holds only the in-frame ones, with some missing. The V and J calls and clone size are taken from that table; D and trimming were inferred from the DNA. The data show about 97,000 clones, with less than 85% seen just once and approximately 2% held by the top ten. CDR3 length equals 13 residues. After removal of 4 bases from V and 4 bases from J, the junction contained 3 bases not matched to a gene. This sequence joins TRBV23-1 and TRBJ2-7; 8 nucleotides agree with TRBD1. TRBV23-1 is an ORF, with its function uncertain. Sequenced: peripheral blood. The sequence was obtained from a woman aged 70-85 years with active or convalescent COVID-19. CDR3 bases: TGCGCCAGCAGTCGCGGGGACAGGTACGAGCAGTACTTC. This codes for CASSRGDRYEQYF.